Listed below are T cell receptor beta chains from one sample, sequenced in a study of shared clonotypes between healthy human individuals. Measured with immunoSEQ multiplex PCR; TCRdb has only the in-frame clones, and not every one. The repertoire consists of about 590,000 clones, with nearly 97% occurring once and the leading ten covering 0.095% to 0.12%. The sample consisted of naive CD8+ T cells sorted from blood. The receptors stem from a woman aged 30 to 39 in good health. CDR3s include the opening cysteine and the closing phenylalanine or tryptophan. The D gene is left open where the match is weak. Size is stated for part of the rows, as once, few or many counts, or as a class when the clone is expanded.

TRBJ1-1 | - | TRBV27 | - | TGTGCCAGCAGTTTATTTTCCAACACTGAAGCTTTCTTT | CASSLFSNTEAFF
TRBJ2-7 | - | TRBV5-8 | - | TGTGCCAGCACGCCGGGAGACTACGAGCAGTACTTC | CASTPGDYEQYF
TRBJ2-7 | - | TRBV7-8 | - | TGTGCCAGCAGCTTCCAAGCGGTCTACGAGCAGTACTTC | CASSFQAVYEQYF
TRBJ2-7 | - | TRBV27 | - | TGTGCCAGCAGTTTCAAGGGAGAGGGGTACCACGAGCAGTACTTC | CASSFKGEGYHEQYF
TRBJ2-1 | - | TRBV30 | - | TGTGCCTGGAGGCCCCCCTTGCGGTTGGGCTACAATGAGCAGTTCTTC | CAWRPPLRLGYNEQFF
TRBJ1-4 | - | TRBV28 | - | TGTGCTGGAGGGGCAACTAATGAAAAACTGTTTTTT | CAGGATNEKLFF
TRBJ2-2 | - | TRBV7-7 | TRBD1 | TGTGCCAGCAGCGCCGGGACAGGGGTCGGGGAGCTGTTTTTT | CASSAGTGVGELFF
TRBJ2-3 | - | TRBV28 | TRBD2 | TGTGCCAGCAGTTCCTTTCTTCTAGCGGAGAGCACAGATACGCAGTATTTT | CASSSFLLAESTDTQYF
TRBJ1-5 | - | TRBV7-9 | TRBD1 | TGTGCCAGCAGTTCAGGGGGGACCAATCAGCCCCAGCATTTT | CASSSGGTNQPQHF
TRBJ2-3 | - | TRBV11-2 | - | TGTGCCAGCAGCTTAGTGGAACAGACAAGCACAGATACGCAGTATTTT | CASSLVEQTSTDTQYF
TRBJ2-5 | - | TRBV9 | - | TGTGCCAGCAGCGTAGCTCCAGGCAGAGGCGAGACCCAGTACTTC | CASSVAPGRGETQYF
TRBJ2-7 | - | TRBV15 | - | TGTGCCACCAGCATTTCCTCAGGGATCGGCTACGAGCAGTACTTC | CATSISSGIGYEQYF
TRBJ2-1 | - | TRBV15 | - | TGTGCCACCAGCAGAGTATCGGGCGCGGGCACTGAGCAGTTCTTC | CATSRVSGAGTEQFF
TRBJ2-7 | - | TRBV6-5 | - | TGTGCCAGCAGTCTTGGACTAGGACAGTCCTACGAGCAGTACTTC | CASSLGLGQSYEQYF
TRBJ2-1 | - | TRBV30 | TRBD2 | TGTGCCTGGGACATTAGCGGGAGCTACAATGAGCAGTTCTTC | CAWDISGSYNEQFF
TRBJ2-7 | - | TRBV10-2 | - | TGCGCCAGCAGGAGGGGTCGGGACCCGGGTGAGCAGTACTTC | CASRRGRDPGEQYF
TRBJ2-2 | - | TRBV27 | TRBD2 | TGTGCCACTCAGAGCGGGAGCTATACCGGGGAGCTGTTTTTT | CATQSGSYTGELFF
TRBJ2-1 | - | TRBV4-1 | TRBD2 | TGCGCCAGCAGCCAAGTTTCACAGCGGGAGATAATGAATGAGCAGTTCTTC | CASSQVSQREIMNEQFF
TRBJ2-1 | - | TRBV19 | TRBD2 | TGTGCCAGTAGTACCCTAGCGGGAGCCTACAATGAGCAGTTCTTC | CASSTLAGAYNEQFF
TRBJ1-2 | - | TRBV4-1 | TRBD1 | TGCGCCAGCAGCCAATCCCGGACAGGGGCACTCTATGGCTACACCTTC | CASSQSRTGALYGYTF
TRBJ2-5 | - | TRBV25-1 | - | TGTGCCAGCAGCCACCCCGGGACGGGCTCCGGCGGCCAAGAGACCCAGTACTTC | CASSHPGTGSGGQETQYF
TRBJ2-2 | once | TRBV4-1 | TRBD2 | TGCGCCAGCAGCCAAGTGACCCCGGGGGCGGGAGGGCCATCGGGCGGGGAGCTGTTTTTT | CASSQVTPGAGGPSGGELFF
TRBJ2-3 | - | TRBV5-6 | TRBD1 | TGTGCCAGCAGCAGGTCCACCGGGACAGCCACAGATACGCAGTATTTT | CASSRSTGTATDTQYF
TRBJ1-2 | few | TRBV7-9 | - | TGTGCCAGCAGCATGGACATCCTTTATGGCTACACCTTC | CASSMDILYGYTF
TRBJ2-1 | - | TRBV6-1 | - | TGTGCCAGCAGTGAACCGGGTGAGAATGAGCAGTTCTTC | CASSEPGENEQFF
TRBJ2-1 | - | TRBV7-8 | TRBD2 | TGTGCCAGCAGCGCGAGACTAGCGGGGTACAATGAGCAGTTCTTC | CASSARLAGYNEQFF
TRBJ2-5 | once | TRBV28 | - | TGTGCCAGCAGTTTTTTGGTAGGAGGGCTAAAAGAGACCCAGTACTTC | CASSFLVGGLKETQYF
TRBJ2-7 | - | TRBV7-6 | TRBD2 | TGTGCCAGCAGCTCGGAGCGGGAGTTAGTCGGCGAGCAGTACTTC | CASSSERELVGEQYF
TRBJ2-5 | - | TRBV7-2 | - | TGTGCCAGCAGCGAGACTAGTGCGTACCAAGAGACCCAGTACTTC | CASSETSAYQETQYF
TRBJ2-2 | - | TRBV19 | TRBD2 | TGTGCCAGTAGTACAAGTGGGATTGGACTACTAGCGGGGATGACCGGGGAGCTGTTTTTT | CASSTSGIGLLAGMTGELFF
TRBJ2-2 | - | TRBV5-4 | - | TGTGCCAGCAGCTCACTAGATTTCGCCGGGGAGCTGTTTTTT | CASSSLDFAGELFF
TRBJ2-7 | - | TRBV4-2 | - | TGTGCCAGCAGCCACCTATCTAGCGCCTCCTACGAGCAGTACTTC | CASSHLSSASYEQYF
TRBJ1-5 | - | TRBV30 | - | TGTGCCTGGAGTGATTGGGAGAGCAATCAGCCCCAGCATTTT | CAWSDWESNQPQHF
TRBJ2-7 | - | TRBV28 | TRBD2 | TGTGCCAGCAGTTCACTAGCGGGAGGGCCTCACGAGCAGTACTTC | CASSSLAGGPHEQYF
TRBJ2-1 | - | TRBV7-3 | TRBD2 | TGTGCCAGCAGCTTAAGGGCTAGCGGGGTTTCAGGGCACAATGAGCAGTTCTTC | CASSLRASGVSGHNEQFF
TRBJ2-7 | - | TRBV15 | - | TGCGCCACCAGCAGAGAGGGCAGAAACTACGAGCAGTACTTC | CATSREGRNYEQYF
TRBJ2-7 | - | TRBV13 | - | TGTGCCAGCAGCTTAGGGGCAGGAAATACCTACGAGCAGTACTTC | CASSLGAGNTYEQYF
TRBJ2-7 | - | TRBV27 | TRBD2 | TGTGCCAGCAGTCCCCGTAATAGCGGGACACCCTACTACGAGCAGTACTTC | CASSPRNSGTPYYEQYF
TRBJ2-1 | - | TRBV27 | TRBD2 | TGTGCCAGCAGCGGACTAGCGAGGAATGAGCAGTTCTTC | CASSGLARNEQFF
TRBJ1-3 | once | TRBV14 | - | TGTGCCAGCAGCCAAGATTTCCTTTACAGGGTAAATTTAGACACCATATATTTT | CASSQDFLYRVNLDTIYF
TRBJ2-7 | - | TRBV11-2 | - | TGTGCCAGCAGCTTTGCCTACAGTTCTACCTACGAGCAGTACTTC | CASSFAYSSTYEQYF
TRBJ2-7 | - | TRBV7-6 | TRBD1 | TGTGCCAGCAGCTTATCAGGGGGCGGGTACGAGCAGTACTTC | CASSLSGGGYEQYF
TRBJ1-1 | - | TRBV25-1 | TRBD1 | TGTGCCAGCAGTGAGTACAGGGGAAACACTGAAGCTTTCTTT | CASSEYRGNTEAFF
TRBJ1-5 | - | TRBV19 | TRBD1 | TGTGCCAGTAGTTTTATACAGGGGAGCAATCAGCCCCAGCATTTT | CASSFIQGSNQPQHF